The sequence of this T cell receptor beta chain was determined in a study of shared clonotypes between healthy human individuals. Study-level information: Samples came from a couple of female and a few male donors aged 18 to 49.

Germline V gives CDR1 SEHNR, CDR2 FQNEAQ (reference sequence). This CDR3 is 16 amino acids long. V lost 2 bases and J lost 3; bases outside the gene matches: 8. Concerning this clone: Its antigen is still unknown.

Points from the study as a whole: Clonotypes that were shared across four donors made up around 4.6% of naive CD4 clonotypes.

Some 30,000 T cell genomes, or around 0.2 ug DNA, went into the sorted-subset replicate PCRs. The protocol was immunoSEQ multiplex PCR, while the TCRdb copy is restricted to in-frame clones and leaves out a portion. The data contain about 1.1 million clones, 60% to 85% of them singletons. Sequences were obtained from memory CD4+ T cells from PBMCs. This sample's subset: CD45RA-negative fraction. The V gene is TRBV7-9, the J gene TRBJ2-7, with TRBD1 matching over 9 bases. This TCR was sampled from a young man in good health. Some clones in this sample may be carry-over from other donors' samples. DNA for the CDR3: TGTGCCAGCAGCTTATTCCCCGGGACAGGGAACTACGAGCAGTACTTC. Translated, it gives CASSLFPGTGNYEQYF.